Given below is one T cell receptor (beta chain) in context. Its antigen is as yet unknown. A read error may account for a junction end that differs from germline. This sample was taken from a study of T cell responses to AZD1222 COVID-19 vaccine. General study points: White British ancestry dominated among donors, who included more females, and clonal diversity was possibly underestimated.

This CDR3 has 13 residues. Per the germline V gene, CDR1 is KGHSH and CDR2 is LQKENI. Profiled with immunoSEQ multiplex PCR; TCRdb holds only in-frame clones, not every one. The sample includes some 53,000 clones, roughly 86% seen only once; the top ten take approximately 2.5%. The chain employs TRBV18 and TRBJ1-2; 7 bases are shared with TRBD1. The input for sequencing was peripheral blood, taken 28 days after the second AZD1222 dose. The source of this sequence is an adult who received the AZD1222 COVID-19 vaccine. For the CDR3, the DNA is TGTGTCAGCTCACTACAGGGGTTAGATGGCTACACCTTC. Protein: CVSSLQGLDGYTF.